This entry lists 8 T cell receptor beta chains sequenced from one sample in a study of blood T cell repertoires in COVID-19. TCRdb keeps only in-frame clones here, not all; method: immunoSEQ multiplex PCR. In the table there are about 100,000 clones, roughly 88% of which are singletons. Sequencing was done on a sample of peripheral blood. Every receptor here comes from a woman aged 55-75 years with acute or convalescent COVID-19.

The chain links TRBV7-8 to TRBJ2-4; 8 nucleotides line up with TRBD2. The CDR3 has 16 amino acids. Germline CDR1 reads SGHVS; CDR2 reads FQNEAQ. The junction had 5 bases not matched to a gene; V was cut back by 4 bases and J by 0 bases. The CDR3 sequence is CASSSGLASAKNIQYF. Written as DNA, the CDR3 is TGTGCCAGCAGCTCAGGACTAGCCTCAGCCAAAAACATTCAGTACTTC. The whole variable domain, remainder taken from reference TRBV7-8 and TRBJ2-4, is GAGVSQSPRYKVAKRGQDVALRCDPISGHVSLFWYQQALGQGPEFLTYFQNEAQLDKSGLPSDRFFAERPEGSVSTLKIQRTQQEDSAVYLCASSSGLASAKNIQYFGAGTRLSVL.

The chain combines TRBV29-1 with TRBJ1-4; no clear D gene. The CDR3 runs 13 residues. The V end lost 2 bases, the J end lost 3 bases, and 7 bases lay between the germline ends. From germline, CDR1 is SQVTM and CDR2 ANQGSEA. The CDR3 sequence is CSVEQIPNEKLFF. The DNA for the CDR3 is TGCAGCGTTGAACAAATTCCTAATGAAAAACTGTTTTTT.

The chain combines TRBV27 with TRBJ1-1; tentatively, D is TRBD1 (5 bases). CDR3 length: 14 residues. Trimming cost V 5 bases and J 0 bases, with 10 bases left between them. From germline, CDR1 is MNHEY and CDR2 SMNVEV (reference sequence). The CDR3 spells CASSPLTVNTEAFF. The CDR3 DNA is TGTGCCAGCAGTCCCCTGACAGTGAACACTGAAGCTTTCTTT.

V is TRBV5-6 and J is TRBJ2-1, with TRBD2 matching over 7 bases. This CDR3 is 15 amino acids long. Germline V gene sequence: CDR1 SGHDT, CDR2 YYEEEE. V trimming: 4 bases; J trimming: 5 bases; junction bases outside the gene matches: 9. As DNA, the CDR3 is TGTGCCAGCAGCCCCCGACTAGCTGCAGACAATGAGCAGTTCTTC. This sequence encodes CASSPRLAADNEQFF. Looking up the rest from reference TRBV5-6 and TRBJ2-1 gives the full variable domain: DAGVTQSPTHLIKTRGQQVTLRCSPKSGHDTVSWYQQALGQGPQFIFQYYEEEERQRGNFPDRFSGHQFPNYSSELNVNALLLGDSALYLCASSPRLAADNEQFFGPGTRLTVL.

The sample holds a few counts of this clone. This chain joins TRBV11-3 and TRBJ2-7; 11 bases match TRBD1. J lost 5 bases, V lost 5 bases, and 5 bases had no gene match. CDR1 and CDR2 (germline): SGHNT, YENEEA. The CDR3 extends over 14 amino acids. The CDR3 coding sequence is TGTGCCAGCAGCGACCGGGACAGGGGGAACGAGCAGTACTTC. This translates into CASSDRDRGNEQYF.

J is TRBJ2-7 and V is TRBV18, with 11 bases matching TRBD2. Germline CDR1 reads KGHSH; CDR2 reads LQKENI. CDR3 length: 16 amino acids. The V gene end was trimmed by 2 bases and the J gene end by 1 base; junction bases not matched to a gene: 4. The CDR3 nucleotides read TGTGCCAGCTCACCAGGCGGACTAGCGGGTTCCTACGAGCAGTACTTC. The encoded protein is CASSPGGLAGSYEQYF.

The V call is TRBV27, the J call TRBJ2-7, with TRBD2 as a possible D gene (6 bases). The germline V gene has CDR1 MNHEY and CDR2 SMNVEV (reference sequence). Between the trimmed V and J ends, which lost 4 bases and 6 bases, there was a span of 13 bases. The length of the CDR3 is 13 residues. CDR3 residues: CASSSHSSAEQYV. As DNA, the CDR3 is TGTGCCAGCAGTTCCCACTCTAGCGCCGAGCAGTACGTC.

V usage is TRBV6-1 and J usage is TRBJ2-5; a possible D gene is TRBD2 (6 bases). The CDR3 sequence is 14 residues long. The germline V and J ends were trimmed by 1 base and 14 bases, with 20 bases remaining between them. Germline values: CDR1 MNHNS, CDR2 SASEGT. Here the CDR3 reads CASSEVNIGGPTYF. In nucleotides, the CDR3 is TGTGCCAGCAGTGAAGTTAATATAGGAGGGCCCACCTACTTC.